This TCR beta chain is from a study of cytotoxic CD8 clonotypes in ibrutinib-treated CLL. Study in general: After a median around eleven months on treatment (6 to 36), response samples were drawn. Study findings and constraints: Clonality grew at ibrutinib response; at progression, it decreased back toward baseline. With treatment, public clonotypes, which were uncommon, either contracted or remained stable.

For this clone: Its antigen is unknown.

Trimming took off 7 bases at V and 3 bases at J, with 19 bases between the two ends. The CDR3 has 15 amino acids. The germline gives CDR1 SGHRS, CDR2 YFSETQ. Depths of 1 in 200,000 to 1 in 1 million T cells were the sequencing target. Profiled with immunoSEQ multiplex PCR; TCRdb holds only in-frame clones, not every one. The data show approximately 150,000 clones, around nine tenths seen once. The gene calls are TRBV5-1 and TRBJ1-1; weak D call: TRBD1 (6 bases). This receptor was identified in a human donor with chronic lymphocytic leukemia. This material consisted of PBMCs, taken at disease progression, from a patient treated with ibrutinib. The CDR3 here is CASRSGGGRDTEAFF. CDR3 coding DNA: TGCGCCAGCCGTTCCGGCGGGGGGCGCGACACTGAAGCTTTCTTT.